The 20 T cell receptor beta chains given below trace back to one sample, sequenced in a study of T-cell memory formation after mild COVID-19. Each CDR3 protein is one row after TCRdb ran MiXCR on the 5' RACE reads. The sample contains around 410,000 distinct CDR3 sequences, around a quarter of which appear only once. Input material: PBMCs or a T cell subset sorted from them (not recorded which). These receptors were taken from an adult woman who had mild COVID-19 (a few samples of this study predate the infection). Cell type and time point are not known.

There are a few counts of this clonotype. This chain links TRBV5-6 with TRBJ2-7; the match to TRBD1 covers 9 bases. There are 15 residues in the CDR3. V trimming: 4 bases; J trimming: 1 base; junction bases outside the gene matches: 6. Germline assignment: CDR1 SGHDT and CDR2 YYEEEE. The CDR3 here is CASSPRDRVSYEQYF. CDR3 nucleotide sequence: TGTGCCAGCAGCCCCCGGGACAGGGTGTCCTACGAGCAGTACTTC.

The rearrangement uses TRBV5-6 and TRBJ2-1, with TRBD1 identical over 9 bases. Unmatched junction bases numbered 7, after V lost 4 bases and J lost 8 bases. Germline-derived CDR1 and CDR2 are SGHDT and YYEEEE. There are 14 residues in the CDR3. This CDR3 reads CASSVGTGYDEQFF. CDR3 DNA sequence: TGTGCCAGCAGCGTGGGGACAGGGTACGATGAGCAGTTCTTC.

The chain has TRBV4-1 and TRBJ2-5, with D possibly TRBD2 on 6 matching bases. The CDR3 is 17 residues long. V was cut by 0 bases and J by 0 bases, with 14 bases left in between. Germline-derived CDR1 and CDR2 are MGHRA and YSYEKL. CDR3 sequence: CASSQDPMRDDQETQYF. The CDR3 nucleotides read TGCGCCAGCAGCCAAGATCCAATGCGGGACGACCAAGAGACCCAGTACTTC.

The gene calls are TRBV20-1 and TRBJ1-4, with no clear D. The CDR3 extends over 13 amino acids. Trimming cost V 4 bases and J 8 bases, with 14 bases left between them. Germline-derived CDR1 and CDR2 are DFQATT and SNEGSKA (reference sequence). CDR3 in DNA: TGCAGTGCTATGAGGACCCCGTGGGAAAAACTGTTTTTT. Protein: CSAMRTPWEKLFF.

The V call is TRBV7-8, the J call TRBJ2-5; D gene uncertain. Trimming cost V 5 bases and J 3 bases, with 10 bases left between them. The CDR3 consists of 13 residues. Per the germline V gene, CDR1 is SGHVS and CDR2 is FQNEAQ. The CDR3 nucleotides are TGTGCCAGCAGCGCCTGGGAAAAAGAGACCCAGTACTTC. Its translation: CASSAWEKETQYF.

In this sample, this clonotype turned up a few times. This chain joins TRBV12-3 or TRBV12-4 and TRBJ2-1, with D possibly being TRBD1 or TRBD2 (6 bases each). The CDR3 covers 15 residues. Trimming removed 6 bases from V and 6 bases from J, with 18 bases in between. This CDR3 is CASRRNREAGNEQFF. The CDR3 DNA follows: TGTGCCAGCAGACGGAACAGGGAGGCGGGCAATGAGCAGTTCTTC.

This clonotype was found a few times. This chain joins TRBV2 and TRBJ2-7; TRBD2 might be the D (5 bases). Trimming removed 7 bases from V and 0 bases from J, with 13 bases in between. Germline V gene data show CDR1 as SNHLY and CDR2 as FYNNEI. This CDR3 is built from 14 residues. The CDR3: CASMGVRDSYEQYF. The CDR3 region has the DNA TGTGCCAGCATGGGAGTACGGGACTCCTACGAGCAGTACTTC.

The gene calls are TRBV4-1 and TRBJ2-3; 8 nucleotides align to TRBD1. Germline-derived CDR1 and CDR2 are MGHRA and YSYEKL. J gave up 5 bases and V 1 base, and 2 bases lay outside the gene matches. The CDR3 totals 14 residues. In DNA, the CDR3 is TGCGCCAGCAGCCAAGGTGACAGGGGAGATACGCAGTATTTT. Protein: CASSQGDRGDTQYF.

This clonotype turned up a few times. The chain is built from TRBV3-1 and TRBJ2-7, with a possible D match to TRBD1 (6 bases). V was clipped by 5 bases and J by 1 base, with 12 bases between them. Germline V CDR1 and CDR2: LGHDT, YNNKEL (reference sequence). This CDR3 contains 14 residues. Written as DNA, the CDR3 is TGTGCCAGCAGCGGGGGACACCGGTCCTACGAGCAGTACTTC. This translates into CASSGGHRSYEQYF.

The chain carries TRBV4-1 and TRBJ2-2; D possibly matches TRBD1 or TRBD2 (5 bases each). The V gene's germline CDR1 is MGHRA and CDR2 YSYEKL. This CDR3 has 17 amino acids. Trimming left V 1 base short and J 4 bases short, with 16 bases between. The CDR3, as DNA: TGCGCCAGCAGCCAAGCGAACTTCGGGACGGCCACCGGGGAGCTGTTTTTT. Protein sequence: CASSQANFGTATGELFF.

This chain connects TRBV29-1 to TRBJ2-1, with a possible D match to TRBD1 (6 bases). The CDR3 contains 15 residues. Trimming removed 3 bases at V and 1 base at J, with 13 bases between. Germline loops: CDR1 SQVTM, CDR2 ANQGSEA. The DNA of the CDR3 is TGCAGCGTTGAGGCAGGGGACCTTTCCTACAATGAGCAGTTCTTC. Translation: CSVEAGDLSYNEQFF.

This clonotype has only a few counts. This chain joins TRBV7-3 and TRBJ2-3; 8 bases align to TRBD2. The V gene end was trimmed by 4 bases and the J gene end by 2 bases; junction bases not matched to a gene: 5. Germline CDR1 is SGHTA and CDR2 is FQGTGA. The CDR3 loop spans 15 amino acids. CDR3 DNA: TGTGCCAGCAGCTCCCTTAGCGGGGTCACAGATACGCAGTATTTT. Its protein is CASSSLSGVTDTQYF.

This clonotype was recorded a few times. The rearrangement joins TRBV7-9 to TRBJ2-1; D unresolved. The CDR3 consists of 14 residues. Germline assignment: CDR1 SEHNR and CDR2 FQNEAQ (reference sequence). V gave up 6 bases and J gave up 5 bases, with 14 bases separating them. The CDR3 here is CASRLRTSNNEQFF. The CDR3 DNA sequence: TGTGCCAGCAGATTAAGAACATCGAACAATGAGCAGTTCTTC.

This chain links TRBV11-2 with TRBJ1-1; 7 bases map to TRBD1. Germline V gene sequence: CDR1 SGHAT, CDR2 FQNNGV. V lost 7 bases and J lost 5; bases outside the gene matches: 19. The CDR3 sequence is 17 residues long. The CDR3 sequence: CASTRGTAALVGTEAFF. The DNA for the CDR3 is TGTGCCAGCACCAGGGGGACGGCAGCCCTGGTGGGGACTGAAGCTTTCTTT.

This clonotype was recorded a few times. CDR3: CASSGQGDEQYF. Written as DNA, the CDR3 is TGTGCCAGCAGTGGGCAGGGGGACGAGCAGTACTTC. The V and J genes are TRBV25-1 and TRBJ2-7, with 7 bases matching TRBD1. With V trimmed by 4 bases and J by 5 bases, 2 bases remained unmatched. This CDR3 is built from 12 residues. Germline CDR1 reads MGHDK; CDR2 reads SYGVNS.

The CDR3 DNA sequence: TGTGCCTGGAGTACTTCGGACTTGCAAGAGACCCAGTACTTC. Translated: CAWSTSDLQETQYF. The genes are TRBV30 and TRBJ2-5, with TRBD2 as a possible D gene (5 bases). The CDR3 sequence is 14 residues long. V lost 2 bases to trimming and J lost 2 bases, with 12 bases between them. The germline CDR1 and CDR2 sequences are GTSNPN and SVGIG (reference sequence).

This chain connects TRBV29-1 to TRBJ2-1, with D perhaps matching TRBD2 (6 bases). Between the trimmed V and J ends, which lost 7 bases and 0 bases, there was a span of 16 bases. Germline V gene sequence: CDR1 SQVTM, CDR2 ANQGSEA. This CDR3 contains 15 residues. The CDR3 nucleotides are TGCAGCGACCGGGGCGGGACGGCCTCCTACAATGAGCAGTTCTTC. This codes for CSDRGGTASYNEQFF.

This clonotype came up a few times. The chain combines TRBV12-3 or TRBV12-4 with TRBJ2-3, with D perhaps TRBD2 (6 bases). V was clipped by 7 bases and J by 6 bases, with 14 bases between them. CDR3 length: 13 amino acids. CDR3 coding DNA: TGTGCCAGCAACCGGGGGAGCGGGGATACGCAGTATTTT. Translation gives CASNRGSGDTQYF.

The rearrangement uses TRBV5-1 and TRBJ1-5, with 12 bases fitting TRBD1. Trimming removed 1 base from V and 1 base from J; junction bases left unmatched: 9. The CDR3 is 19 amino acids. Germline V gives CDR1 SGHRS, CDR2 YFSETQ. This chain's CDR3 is CASSLYPGQGAGSNQPQHF. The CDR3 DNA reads TGCGCCAGCAGCTTGTACCCGGGACAGGGGGCAGGGAGCAATCAGCCCCAGCATTTT.

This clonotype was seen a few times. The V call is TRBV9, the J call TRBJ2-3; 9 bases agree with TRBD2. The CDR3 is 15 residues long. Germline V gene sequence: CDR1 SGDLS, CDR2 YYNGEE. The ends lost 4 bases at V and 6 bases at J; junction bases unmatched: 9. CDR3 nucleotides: TGTGCCAGCAGCCCTCTCCGCGGGAGGGCTGATACGCAGTATTTT. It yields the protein CASSPLRGRADTQYF. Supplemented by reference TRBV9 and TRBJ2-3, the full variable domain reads DSGVTQTPKHLITATGQRVTLRCSPRSGDLSVYWYQQSLDQGLQFLIQYYNGEERAKGNILERFSAQQFPDLHSELNLSSLELGDSALYFCASSPLRGRADTQYFGPGTRLTVL.